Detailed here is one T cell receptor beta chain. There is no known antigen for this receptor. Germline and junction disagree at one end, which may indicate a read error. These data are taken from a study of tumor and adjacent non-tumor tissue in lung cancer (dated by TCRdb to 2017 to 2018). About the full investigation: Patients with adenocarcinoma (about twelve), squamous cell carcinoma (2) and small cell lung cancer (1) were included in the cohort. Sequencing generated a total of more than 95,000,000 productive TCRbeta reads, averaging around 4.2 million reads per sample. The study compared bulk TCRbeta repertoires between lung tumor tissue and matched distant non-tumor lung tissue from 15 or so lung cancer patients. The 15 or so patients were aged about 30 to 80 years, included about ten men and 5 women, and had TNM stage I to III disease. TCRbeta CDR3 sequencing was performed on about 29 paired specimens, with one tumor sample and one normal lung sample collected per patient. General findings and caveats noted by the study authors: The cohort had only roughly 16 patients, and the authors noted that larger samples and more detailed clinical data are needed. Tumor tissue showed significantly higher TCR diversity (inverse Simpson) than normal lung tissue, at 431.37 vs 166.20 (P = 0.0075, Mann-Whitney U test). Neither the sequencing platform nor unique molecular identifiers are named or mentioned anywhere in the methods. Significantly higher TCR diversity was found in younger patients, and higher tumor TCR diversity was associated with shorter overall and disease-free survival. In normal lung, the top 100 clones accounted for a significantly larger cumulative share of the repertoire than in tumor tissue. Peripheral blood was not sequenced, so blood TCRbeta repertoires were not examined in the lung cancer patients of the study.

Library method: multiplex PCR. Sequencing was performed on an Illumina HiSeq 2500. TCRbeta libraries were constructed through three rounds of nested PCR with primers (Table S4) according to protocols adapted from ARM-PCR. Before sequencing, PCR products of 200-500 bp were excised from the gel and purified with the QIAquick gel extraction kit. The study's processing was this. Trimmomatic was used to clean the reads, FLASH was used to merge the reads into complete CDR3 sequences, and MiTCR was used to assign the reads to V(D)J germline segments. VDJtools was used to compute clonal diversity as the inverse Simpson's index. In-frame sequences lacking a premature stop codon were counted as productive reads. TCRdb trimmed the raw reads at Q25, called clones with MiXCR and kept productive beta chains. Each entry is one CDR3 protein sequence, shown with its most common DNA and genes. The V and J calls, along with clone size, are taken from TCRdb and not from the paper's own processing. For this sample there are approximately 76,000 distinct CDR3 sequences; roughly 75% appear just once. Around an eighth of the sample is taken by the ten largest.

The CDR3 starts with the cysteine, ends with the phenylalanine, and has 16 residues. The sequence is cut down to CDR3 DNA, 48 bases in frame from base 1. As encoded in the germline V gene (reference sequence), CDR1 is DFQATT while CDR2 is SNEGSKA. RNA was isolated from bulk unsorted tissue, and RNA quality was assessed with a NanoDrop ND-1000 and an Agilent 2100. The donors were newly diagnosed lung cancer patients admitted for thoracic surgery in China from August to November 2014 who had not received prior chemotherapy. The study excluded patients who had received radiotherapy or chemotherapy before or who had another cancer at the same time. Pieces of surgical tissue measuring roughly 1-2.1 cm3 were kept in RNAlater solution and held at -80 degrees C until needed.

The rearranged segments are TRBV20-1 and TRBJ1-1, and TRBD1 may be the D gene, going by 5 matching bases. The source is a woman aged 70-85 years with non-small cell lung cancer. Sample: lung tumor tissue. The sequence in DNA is TGCAGTGTTAGTCACAGGCCTAAGTTAATGAACACTGAAGCTTTTTTT. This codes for CSVSHRPKLMNTEAFF.